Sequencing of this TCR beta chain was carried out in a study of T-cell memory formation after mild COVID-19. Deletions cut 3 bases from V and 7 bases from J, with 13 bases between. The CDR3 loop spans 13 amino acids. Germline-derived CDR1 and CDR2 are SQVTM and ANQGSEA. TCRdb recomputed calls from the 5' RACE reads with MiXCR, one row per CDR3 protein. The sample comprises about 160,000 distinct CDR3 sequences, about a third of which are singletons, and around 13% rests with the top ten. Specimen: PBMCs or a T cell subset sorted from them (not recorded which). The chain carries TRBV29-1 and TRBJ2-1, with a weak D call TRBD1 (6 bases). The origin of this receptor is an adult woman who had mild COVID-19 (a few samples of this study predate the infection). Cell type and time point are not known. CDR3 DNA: TGCAGCGTTGAGGGGGCCGGTTTAAATGAGCAGTTCTTC. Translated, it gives CSVEGAGLNEQFF.